This T cell receptor (beta chain) was captured in a study of T cell responses to AZD1222 COVID-19 vaccine listed by TCRdb under 2021. Background for the entire study: A total of approximately 250 trial participants underwent TCR sequencing, of whom roughly 210 had received two doses of AZD1222 and around 25 had received two doses of the MenACWY control vaccine. Trial participants were enrolled by age into subgroups of 18-55, 56-69 and 70-plus years, and around 140, 26 and 57 TCR-sequenced participants, respectively, were included in these subgroups.

Study-wide findings and limitations: Reportedly, close to half of the unique spike-specific TCRs recognized epitopes lying outside the regions that are mutated in the B.1.351 and B.1.1.7 variants. A significant rise in spike-specific TCR breadth and depth was observed after two AZD1222 doses relative to day 0 and relative to MenACWY recipients. Vaccine-associated CD4 TCRs spanned the whole spike protein, with dominant responses in regions 160-218 and 743-854. Most participants were white British and females outnumbered males, and the authors suggested that clonal diversity may have been underestimated. Conclusions about previously exposed vaccinees are limited, since just 5 to 7 AZD1222 recipients were seropositive for SARS-CoV-2 at baseline. No day 14 peak-response samples were available, so repertoires were characterized only after the peak T cell response. The 56-69-year group was small, and its depth increase did not reach significance, likely because of low power.

Per the publication, the time point label means: about 28 days (+/-7) after the second vaccine dose. AZD1222 recipients given second doses at about 4 weeks or at about 12 weeks were pooled, since spike-specific TCR depth and breadth were not found to differ between the two schedules. Vaccinee samples were obtained from the UK trials COV001 and COV002, which included a single-blind randomized controlled phase 2/3 trial of AZD1222 (ChAdOx1 nCoV-19) in healthy adults. For TCRbeta chain sequencing, PBMC samples from trial participants were taken at day 0 and at day 28 after the second dose. In the germline V gene (reference sequence), CDR1 corresponds to LGHDT and CDR2 to YNNKEL. The CDR3 spans 15 residues, from the cysteine through the phenylalanine. Just the 45-base CDR3 DNA is kept, in frame starting at base 1. V trim: 4 bases; J trim: 6 bases; unmatched bases: 7. Notes on this clone: This clone's antigen is unknown. Per-base quality was not reported, and no clone a single base away is much larger than it.

The CDR3 regions of human TCRbeta chains were analyzed by immunosequencing. In the authors' own workflow: Repertoire TCRs were matched against a reference library of SARS-CoV-2-specific TCRs generated with the MIRA antigen-specificity platform. Breadth was defined as the fraction of unique TCRs that were SARS-CoV-2-associated. Depth was defined as the fraction of total T cells that were SARS-CoV-2-associated. Using the MIRA data, each spike-specific TCR was assigned both to the spike region to which the TCR was reactive and to a CD4 or CD8 class. Log10-transformed breadth and depth values were compared by one-way ANOVA with Sidak's multiple comparisons tests. TCRdb mirrors the immuneACCESS table, restricted to in-frame sequences. Some clones are absent from its copies; in checked studies, under half trace to an unresolved V gene, and the reason for the others is unknown. D and trimming come from the DNA, and the V and J calls and clone size come from that table. The sample data list 90,000 to 120,000 clones, and 90% to 95% of these were observed just once. The top ten clones comprise roughly 6.2% of the sample.

The rearranged chain carries TRBV3-1 (or the pseudogene TRBV3-2) and TRBJ2-7; 12 central bases correspond to TRBD2. The sample consisted of peripheral blood, taken 28 days after the second AZD1222 dose. This clonotype originated in an adult who received the AZD1222 COVID-19 vaccine. The sequence in DNA is TGTGCCAGCAGCCGGATGACTAGCGGGAGTATCGAGCAGTACTTC. It specifies CASSRMTSGSIEQYF.